One sample yielded the 21 T cell receptor beta chains listed below, sequenced in a study of CD8+ T cells in alopecia areata. Following RNA extraction, reverse transcription yielded cDNA that acted as the sequencing template. Sequencing was performed with immunoSEQ multiplex PCR; in TCRdb, only in-frame clones are kept and a portion is missing. Of some 100,000 clones in the sample, around two fifths were seen once. Sequenced sample: CD4+ T cells sorted from blood. Receptors originate from a human donor with alopecia areata.

This clone was seen a handful of times. The chain links TRBV7-9 to TRBJ2-5; 11 nucleotides agree with TRBD2. The CDR3 is 14 amino acids. J was trimmed by 3 bases and V by 4 bases; bases with no gene match: 1. Germline V gives CDR1 SEHNR, CDR2 FQNEAQ (reference sequence). The CDR3 protein is CASSSLAGEETQYF. CDR3 in DNA: TGTGCCAGCAGCTCACTAGCGGGGGAAGAGACCCAGTACTTC. Combining the CDR3 with reference TRBV7-9 and TRBJ2-5 gives the whole variable domain DTGVSQNPRHKITKRGQNVTFRCDPISEHNRLYWYRQTLGQGPEFLTYFQNEAQLEKSRLLSDRFSAERPKGSFSTLEIQRTEQGDSAMYLCASSSLAGEETQYFGPGTRLLVL.

The genes are TRBV28 and TRBJ2-1; 8 bases agree with TRBD2. The CDR3 is made up of 16 amino acids. Germline values: CDR1 MDHEN, CDR2 SYDVKM. V lost 3 bases, J lost 8 bases, and 12 bases stayed unmatched. This CDR3 is CASSLGPILAGYEQFF. DNA of the CDR3: TGTGCCAGCAGTTTGGGTCCGATATTAGCGGGATATGAGCAGTTCTTC.

V usage is TRBV25-1 and J usage is TRBJ2-7, with a weak D call TRBD2 (5 bases). This CDR3 has 14 amino acids. V was trimmed by 4 bases and J by 0 bases, leaving 10 bases between them. Germline lookup yields CDR1 MGHDK and CDR2 SYGVNS. CDR3 DNA: TGTGCCAGCAGTGGAACGGGGAGCTCCTACGAGCAGTACTTC. Protein product: CASSGTGSSYEQYF.

This chain connects TRBV6-5 to TRBJ2-7, with D unresolved. V lost 4 bases, J lost 12 bases, and 4 bases lay in between. The CDR3 contains 8 residues. Looked up from germline, CDR1 is MNHEY and CDR2 is SVGAGI. The CDR3 here is CASSSPYF. CDR3 bases: TGTGCCAGCAGTTCCCCGTACTTC.

This clone was recorded only once. The chain combines TRBV30 with TRBJ1-1, with no clear D. The ends were cut back, 4 bases at V and 4 bases at J, with 7 bases in the middle. The germline V gene has CDR1 GTSNPN and CDR2 SVGIG (reference sequence). This CDR3 region has 11 residues. CDR3: CAWTESTEAFF. The CDR3 DNA reads TGTGCCTGGACGGAGTCCACTGAAGCTTTCTTT.

This chain joins TRBV29-1 and TRBJ2-5; D not resolved. There are 13 residues in the CDR3. The V end lost 6 bases, the J end lost 5 bases, and 16 bases lay between the germline ends. The V gene's germline CDR1 is SQVTM and CDR2 ANQGSEA. The CDR3 region has the DNA TGCAGCGTCGGTGGGTACCCCATGGAGACCCAGTACTTC. Its translation: CSVGGYPMETQYF.

As DNA, the CDR3 is TGCAGCGTTGACGCGGGGACCGCTAACTATGGCTACACCTTC. It codes for CSVDAGTANYGYTF. The chain carries TRBV29-1 and TRBJ1-2; D possibly corresponds to TRBD1 (5 bases). Germline CDR1 is SQVTM and CDR2 is ANQGSEA. The V end was cut by 3 bases, the J end by 0 bases, with 11 bases between. The CDR3 has 14 amino acids. Filled out from reference TRBV29-1 and TRBJ1-2, the complete variable domain reads SAVISQKPSRDICQRGTSLTIQCQVDSQVTMMFWYRQQPGQSLTLIATANQGSEATYESGFVIDKFPISRPNLTFSTLTVSNMSPEDSSIYLCSVDAGTANYGYTFGSGTRLTVV.

The J gene is TRBJ1-2, the V gene TRBV29-1; TRBD1 matches at 9 bases. The CDR3 is 14 residues long. V was pared by 6 bases and J by 2 bases, with 7 bases of the junction left unmatched. Germline V gene data show CDR1 as SQVTM and CDR2 as ANQGSEA. The CDR3 loop is CSVMGDRVNYGYTF. The CDR3 DNA is TGCAGCGTCATGGGGGACAGGGTAAACTATGGCTACACCTTC.

V and J are TRBV25-1 and TRBJ2-5, with 8 bases aligning to TRBD1. V lost 7 bases, J lost 5 bases, and 6 bases stayed unmatched. CDR3 size: 13 residues. From germline, CDR1 is MGHDK and CDR2 SYGVNS. The CDR3 sequence is CASTRTGTETQYF. The DNA for the CDR3 is TGTGCCAGCACCCGGACAGGGACGGAGACCCAGTACTTC. Supplemented by reference TRBV25-1 and TRBJ2-5, the full variable domain reads EADIYQTPRYLVIGTGKKITLECSQTMGHDKMYWYQQDPGMELHLIHYSYGVNSTEKGDLSSESTVSRIRTEHFPLTLESARPSHTSQYLCASTRTGTETQYFGPGTRLLVL.

This sequence joins TRBV7-9 and TRBJ1-1; D gene unclear. The V and J ends lost 4 bases and 0 bases respectively, with 12 bases between them. CDR1 and CDR2 from the germline V gene are SEHNR and FQNEAQ (reference sequence). The CDR3 extends over 15 amino acids. The CDR3 here is CASSWHSGLNTEAFF. CDR3 bases: TGTGCCAGCAGCTGGCACAGCGGGTTGAACACTGAAGCTTTCTTT. Full variable domain (remainder filled in from reference TRBV7-9 and TRBJ1-1): DTGVSQNPRHKITKRGQNVTFRCDPISEHNRLYWYRQTLGQGPEFLTYFQNEAQLEKSRLLSDRFSAERPKGSFSTLEIQRTEQGDSAMYLCASSWHSGLNTEAFFGQGTRLTVV.

The chain uses TRBV30 and TRBJ1-2, with 10 nucleotides matching TRBD1. This CDR3 contains 13 residues. The germline gives CDR1 GTSNPN, CDR2 SVGIG (reference sequence). After removal of 3 bases from V and 5 bases from J, the junction contained 3 bases not matched to a gene. The CDR3 nucleotides are TGTGCCTGGAGAGTGGGACAGGGGTATGGCTACACCTTC. Its protein product is CAWRVGQGYGYTF.

This clone showed up just a few times. The chain uses TRBV29-1 and TRBJ2-1; D may be TRBD1 (5 bases). Germline CDR1 SQVTM, CDR2 ANQGSEA. V was trimmed by 1 base and J by 6 bases, leaving 10 bases between them. This CDR3 is 13 amino acids long. CDR3 nucleotides: TGCAGCGTTGAAGTAGGGGTGGTCAATGAGCAGTTCTTC. As protein: CSVEVGVVNEQFF.

This clone has only a few counts. The J gene is TRBJ2-3, the V gene TRBV7-2, with 12 bases matching TRBD2. Trimming took 0 bases from V and 4 from J; bases not matched to a gene: 5. Germline CDR1 reads SGHTA; CDR2 reads FQGNSA. The CDR3 has 17 residues. CDR3 protein: CASSLARTSGNPDTQYF. As DNA, the CDR3 is TGTGCCAGCAGCTTAGCCAGGACTAGCGGGAATCCAGATACGCAGTATTTT. The full variable domain, in which reference TRBV7-2 and TRBJ2-3 provide the parts outside the CDR3, is GAGVSQSPSNKVTEKGKDVELRCDPISGHTALYWYRQSLGQGLEFLIYFQGNSAPDKSGLPSDRFSAERTGGSVSTLTIQRTQQEDSAVYLCASSLARTSGNPDTQYFGPGTRLTVL.

This clone was observed a single time. The chain combines TRBV5-1 with TRBJ1-1; D possibly corresponds to TRBD1 (5 bases). CDR3 length: 15 amino acids. Germline assignment: CDR1 SGHRS and CDR2 YFSETQ. Trimming took 2 bases from V and 1 from J, leaving 12 bases between them. CDR3 DNA: TGCGCCAGCAGCTTCCTCGGGGACTCGAACACTGAAGCTTTCTTT. Its translation: CASSFLGDSNTEAFF.

This rearrangement joins TRBV4-3 to TRBJ2-1, with a weak D call TRBD1 (6 bases). Trimming cost V 6 bases and J 9 bases, with 15 bases left between them. From germline, CDR1 is LGHNA and CDR2 YSLEER. The CDR3 length is 13 residues. The CDR3 is CASSQTQGLEQFF. DNA of the CDR3: TGCGCCAGCAGTCAAACACAGGGCCTTGAGCAGTTCTTC.

The CDR3 DNA is TGCAGCCAGTACTGTGGAGTCGGGGAGCTGTTTTTT. Residues: CSQYCGVGELFF. The genes are TRBV29-1 and TRBJ2-2; D is unclear. CDR1 is SQVTM, CDR2 ANQGSEA, per germline. V shed 8 bases and J shed 7 bases, with 14 bases lying between them. The CDR3 extends over 12 amino acids.

This sequence joins TRBV30 and TRBJ2-7; the match to TRBD1 covers 7 bases. The CDR3 spans 12 residues. V was clipped by 2 bases and J by 3 bases; unmatched bases: 1. CDR1 GTSNPN and CDR2 SVGIG come from the germline V gene (reference sequence). The CDR3 loop reads CAWSYRGYEQYF. DNA for the CDR3: TGTGCCTGGAGTTACAGGGGCTACGAGCAGTACTTC.

CDR3 sequence (DNA): TGTGCCAGCAGCCTCCACCGGACAGACCAAGAGACCCAGTACTTC. Its translation: CASSLHRTDQETQYF. V usage is TRBV11-2 and J usage is TRBJ2-5, with D maybe TRBD1 (6 bases). The CDR3 runs to 15 residues. CDR1 and CDR2 (germline): SGHAT, FQNNGV. V was clipped by 5 bases and J by 0 bases, with 13 bases between them.

This clone was seen only a few times. This chain uses TRBV28 with TRBJ2-5; TRBD1 might be the D (6 bases). CDR1 is MDHEN and CDR2 is SYDVKM in the germline V gene. Deletions cut 2 bases from V and 1 base from J, with 11 bases between. This CDR3 is built from 15 residues. The CDR3: CASSLIQGAQETQYF. CDR3 nucleotides: TGTGCCAGCAGTTTAATACAGGGTGCCCAAGAGACCCAGTACTTC. Supplemented by reference TRBV28 and TRBJ2-5, the full variable domain reads DVKVTQSSRYLVKRTGEKVFLECVQDMDHENMFWYRQDPGLGLRLIYFSYDVKMKEKGDIPEGYSVSREKKERFSLILESASTNQTSMYLCASSLIQGAQETQYFGPGTRLLVL.

A few counts support this clone. The rearrangement links TRBV7-9 to TRBJ2-1; tentatively, D is TRBD2 (5 bases). The CDR3 has 16 residues. The V and J ends lost 5 bases and 0 bases respectively, with 14 bases between them. CDR1 and CDR2 from the germline V gene are SEHNR and FQNEAQ (reference sequence). CDR3 in amino acids: CASSPPGVSSYNEQFF. CDR3 DNA sequence: TGTGCCAGCAGCCCCCCCGGGGTGAGCTCCTACAATGAGCAGTTCTTC.

In its sample, this clone was seen a few times. The rearrangement links TRBV18 to TRBJ2-3; D is ambiguous. The V end lost 0 bases, the J end lost 1 base, and 2 bases lay between the germline ends. Germline values: CDR1 KGHSH, CDR2 LQKENI. The CDR3 runs to 13 residues. The CDR3 sequence: CASSPPGTDTQYF. As DNA, the CDR3 is TGTGCCAGCTCACCACCGGGCACAGATACGCAGTATTTT.